This entry describes one T cell receptor (beta chain). No antigen is known for it. As to time point: week 23, last vaccination. Each vaccine dose was 300 ug of mutant IDH1 20-mer peptide, with topical imiquimod. The data originate from a study of a mutant IDH1 vaccine in newly diagnosed glioma. Study details: In weeks 1, 3, 5, 7, 11, 15, 19 and 23, patients were vaccinated. Earlier treatment was radiotherapy, temozolomide, or both, with most getting both. Study results and caveats: Whatever changes occurred in top peripheral T cell clonotypes seemed unrelated to pseudoprogression.

Measured with immunoSEQ multiplex PCR; TCRdb has only the in-frame clones, and not every one. The data show 75,000 to 80,000 clones, with more than 80% seen just once and 0.6% to 0.95% held by the top ten. CDR3 length: 17 residues. Looked up from germline, CDR1 is SGHTS and CDR2 is YDEGEE. Germline trimming cut 0 bases from V and 6 bases from J; bases unmatched to any gene: 5. This specimen consisted of PBMCs, obtained from a glioma patient whose treatment included an IDH1 peptide vaccine. The chain links TRBV5-8 to TRBJ2-1, with 14 bases fitting TRBD2. This TCR came from a woman aged 45 to 65 with glioma. CDR3 coding DNA: TGTGCCAGCAGCTTGGCAGGGACTAGCGGGAGAGGCAATGAGCAGTTCTTC. Translated: CASSLAGTSGRGNEQFF.